This T cell receptor beta chain was sequenced in a study of blood T cell repertoires in COVID-19. Study information: COVID-19 samples collected from the United States, Italy and Spain covered acute and convalescent phases. T cells, B-cell-depleted T cells, or PBMCs provided the cDNA or gDNA that served as material.

The germline V gene encodes CDR1 ENHRY and CDR2 SYGVKD. This CDR3 is 15 amino acids long. V lost 4 bases to trimming and J lost 2 bases; unmatched junction nucleotides: 4. Original data processing: Amplification from reference gene primers served as the basis for estimated nucleated cell counts. Produced via immunoSEQ multiplex PCR; TCRdb's table is partial and in-frame only. V and J calls and clone size are given by that table; D and trimming were obtained from the DNA. The table shows tens of thousands of clones, with around 92% occurring only once. The sequence was collected from a human donor with active COVID-19. The donor label of this sample is uncertain. The chain recombines TRBV10-3 with TRBJ2-3; 9 bases agree with TRBD1. What was sequenced was peripheral blood. In nucleotides, the CDR3 is TGTGCCATCAGTGGGGACAGGGTGGCCACAGATACGCAGTATTTT. Translated, it gives CAISGDRVATDTQYF.